This T cell receptor beta chain was recorded in a study of radiation and T cells in renal cell carcinoma. Findings of the study overall: From baseline, blood top tumor clonotypes peaked at 2 weeks post-radiation.

The CDR3 is 14 residues long. V shed 3 bases and J 0 bases; nucleotides not matched to a gene: 2. Per the germline V gene, CDR1 is KGHSH and CDR2 is LQKENI. Documented time point: blood 2 weeks post-SBRT. The treatment is: 15 Gy SBRT to primary tumor, nephrectomy 4 weeks later. TCRdb's copy holds only in-frame clones and misses some; the assay was immunoSEQ multiplex PCR. Of about 130,000 clones in the sample, 88% were seen once. Comments on this clone: The antigen remains unidentified.

Source: blood, taken from a patient whose treatment included radiotherapy and nephrectomy. The TCR sequence derives from a woman aged 70-85 years with renal cell carcinoma. The V and J genes are TRBV18 and TRBJ2-7; 7 bases agree with TRBD1. This CDR3 reads CASSPRDSSYEQYF. The CDR3 bases are TGTGCCAGCTCACCCCGGGACAGCTCCTACGAGCAGTACTTC.